This record concerns one T cell receptor (beta chain) sequence. The antigen is undetermined. Time point here: week 35, safety follow-up. Vaccination used 300 ug of mutant IDH1 20-mer peptide per dose, with topical imiquimod. During weeks 1, 3, 5, 7, 11, 15, 19 and 23, patients received eight vaccinations. The source of the sample is a study of a mutant IDH1 vaccine in newly diagnosed glioma. The overall study: Receipt of radiotherapy, temozolomide, or both preceded the study, and most received both. General study findings and limits: Pseudoprogression appeared unlinked to shifts in leading peripheral T cell clonotypes.

V was pared by 0 bases and J by 5 bases, with 4 bases between. Germline CDR1 is DFQATT and CDR2 is SNEGSKA (reference sequence). This CDR3 comprises 11 residues. Profiled with immunoSEQ multiplex PCR; TCRdb holds only in-frame clones, not every one. This table holds 45,000 to 60,000 clones, around 89% found once. The source material was PBMCs, sampled from a glioma patient whose treatment included an IDH1 peptide vaccine. The receptor was isolated from a middle-aged woman with glioma. This chain connects TRBV20-1 to TRBJ2-5; D uncertain. CDR3 nucleotide sequence: TGCAGTGCTAGAGACCGGGAGACCCAGTACTTC. It specifies CSARDRETQYF.